Below are 14 T cell receptor beta chains sequenced from a single sample in a study of T cells in tuberculosis (dated by TCRdb to 2017 to 2018). Library construction relied on the immunoSEQ multiplex PCR assay. The table comes from immuneACCESS by way of TCRdb, which keeps in-frame sequences with V and J called. Part of the clones is missing from these tables; in studies checked, under half for an unresolved V gene and the rest for unknown reasons. This sample has fewer than 55,000 clones in its table, and 90% to 95% of those were observed once. The top ten clonotypes cover around 7.5% of the sample. Material: PBMCs. These receptors came from a donor between 5 and 29 years old with latent tuberculosis or without tuberculosis infection.

The chain links TRBV5-1 to TRBJ2-7, with TRBD2 matching 9 bases. Germline V gene lookup returns CDR1 SGHRS and CDR2 YFSETQ. J gave up 0 bases and V 3 bases, and 13 bases lay outside the gene matches. The CDR3 extends over 18 amino acids. CDR3 residues: CASSWVSGSDVSSYEQYF. In DNA form, the CDR3 reads TGCGCCAGCAGCTGGGTTAGCGGGAGTGACGTGAGCTCCTACGAGCAGTACTTC.

CDR3 nucleotide sequence: TGTGCCACCAGGCAGAGCGCCTTTTCCAGCGGGAGGGTCTACGAGCAGTACTTC. Protein: CATRQSAFSSGRVYEQYF. V is TRBV15 and J is TRBJ2-7; 10 bases fit TRBD2. The length of the CDR3 is 18 residues. J gave up 3 bases and V 6 bases, and 17 bases lay outside the gene matches. Germline V gives CDR1 LNHNV, CDR2 YYDKDF (reference sequence).

The chain recombines TRBV7-8 with TRBJ2-7; TRBD1 matches 9 bases. V lost 4 bases, J lost 6 bases, and 7 bases stayed unmatched. Germline values: CDR1 SGHVS, CDR2 FQNEAQ. This CDR3 spans 14 amino acids. The DNA of the CDR3 is TGTGCCAGCAGCTCCAGGGGGACAGGGAGCGAGCAGTACTTC. It translates to CASSSRGTGSEQYF.

The V call is TRBV30, the J call TRBJ2-3; D possibly corresponds to TRBD1 (5 bases). The CDR3 is 13 residues long. V was trimmed by 5 bases and J by 0 bases, leaving 9 bases between them. CDR1 is GTSNPN, CDR2 SVGIG, per germline (reference sequence). The CDR3, as DNA: TGTGCCTGGGGGCAGGGCAGCACAGATACGCAGTATTTT. Its protein is CAWGQGSTDTQYF.

The V and J genes are TRBV28 and TRBJ1-2, with a tentative D call TRBD1 (5 bases). The CDR3 covers 14 residues. The germline V gene encodes CDR1 MDHEN and CDR2 SYDVKM. V was trimmed by 3 bases and J by 6 bases, leaving 14 bases between them. The CDR3 DNA is TGTGCCAGCAGTTTTAACCCAGGGAGGGATGGCTACACCTTC. This translates into CASSFNPGRDGYTF.

This clone turned up a few times. The V gene is TRBV21-1, the J gene TRBJ1-6; the D call TRBD1 from the table was never checked on the DNA. TRBV21-1 is tagged as a pseudogene. The length of the CDR3 is 14 residues. CDR3 sequence: CASSKGQTLSPLHF. The CDR3 coding sequence is TGTGCCAGCAGCAAGGGACAGACTCTTTCACCCCTCCACTTT.

This clone appeared a single time. The chain uses TRBV6-5 and TRBJ1-4; 8 nucleotides line up with TRBD1. The CDR3 has 15 amino acids. Germline CDR1 and CDR2: MNHEY and SVGAGI. The ends lost 4 bases at V and 7 bases at J; junction bases unmatched: 8. The CDR3 DNA follows: TGTGCCAGCAGTTCAAGGACAGGGAGGGTTGAAAAACTGTTTTTT. Its translation is CASSSRTGRVEKLFF.

The chain employs TRBV6-5 and TRBJ2-7; 11 bases map to TRBD2. CDR1 and CDR2 (germline): MNHEY, SVGAGI. The ends lost 5 bases at V and 3 bases at J; junction bases unmatched: 6. This CDR3 has 15 amino acids. The CDR3 nucleotides read TGTGCCAGCAGTAGGGGACTAGCGGAGAGCTACGAGCAGTACTTC. Its translation is CASSRGLAESYEQYF.

The chain carries TRBV2 and TRBJ1-1; D not resolved. This CDR3 contains 14 residues. With 5 bases removed from V and 1 base from J, the gap between germline ends came to 11 bases. The germline CDR1 and CDR2 sequences are SNHLY and FYNNEI. The CDR3 is CASSTHYGNTEAFF. The DNA of the CDR3 is TGTGCCAGCAGTACGCATTACGGGAACACTGAAGCTTTCTTT.

The chain couples TRBV27 to TRBJ2-3; TRBD2 agrees at 9 bases. The V segment lost 8 bases and the J segment 3 bases; nucleotides outside the gene matches: 18. Germline V gene lookup returns CDR1 MNHEY and CDR2 SMNVEV (reference sequence). CDR3 length: 18 amino acids. The CDR3: CASGGEGSGSIVTDTQYF. CDR3 in DNA: TGTGCCAGCGGGGGGGAGGGTAGCGGGAGTATTGTGACAGATACGCAGTATTTT.

V and J are TRBV18 and TRBJ2-2, with D maybe TRBD2 (6 bases). V gave up 0 bases and J gave up 3 bases, with 14 bases separating them. The CDR3 runs 17 residues. Germline V gene sequence: CDR1 KGHSH, CDR2 LQKENI. This CDR3 reads CASSPPSRLAYTGELFF. The CDR3 DNA sequence: TGTGCCAGCTCACCACCGAGCCGGCTAGCGTACACCGGGGAGCTGTTTTTT.

The chain employs TRBV6-5 and TRBJ1-1; D may be TRBD1 (6 bases). CDR1 is MNHEY and CDR2 is SVGAGI in the germline V gene. Trimming took off 10 bases at V and 1 base at J, with 16 bases between the two ends. There are 14 residues in the CDR3. The CDR3 coding sequence is TGTGCCATACAACCCGGACAGTCGAACACTGAAGCTTTCTTT. Protein: CAIQPGQSNTEAFF.

The chain couples TRBV11-2 to TRBJ2-7, with 7 bases matching TRBD2. The CDR3 sequence is 15 residues long. Trimming at V came to 5 bases and at J to 1 base, leaving 8 bases not matched to a gene. Germline V gives CDR1 SGHAT, CDR2 FQNNGV. The CDR3 sequence is CASSREGGSSYEQYF. Here the CDR3 DNA reads TGTGCCAGCAGCCGCGAGGGAGGGAGTTCCTACGAGCAGTACTTC. Supplemented by reference TRBV11-2 and TRBJ2-7, the full variable domain reads EAGVAQSPRYKIIEKRQSVAFWCNPISGHATLYWYQQILGQGPKLLIQFQNNGVVDDSQLPKDRFSAERLKGVDSTLKIQPAKLEDSAVYLCASSREGGSSYEQYFGPGTRLTVT.

The chain is built from TRBV9 and TRBJ2-1; 10 bases line up with TRBD2. J gave up 7 bases and V 0 bases, and 13 bases lay outside the gene matches. The CDR3 extends over 18 amino acids. CDR1 and CDR2 from the germline V gene are SGDLS and YYNGEE. CDR3 sequence (DNA): TGTGCCAGCAGCGTAGCTACGGGGCTAGCGGGAGTGGGTAATGAGCAGTTCTTC. Amino acid sequence: CASSVATGLAGVGNEQFF.